Listed below are T cell receptor beta chains from one sample, sequenced in a study of PD-1 blockade in classical Hodgkin lymphoma. The repertoire was sequenced with immunoSEQ multiplex PCR; TCRdb's copy has only in-frame clones and lacks some. The table records more than 90,000 clones, roughly 73% of them present only once. This specimen was peripheral blood mononuclear cells (PBMCs), taken before the fourth cycle of nivolumab. The receptors derive from a human donor with classical Hodgkin lymphoma. Both conserved end residues are part of each CDR3. A D gene is named only where the DNA matches it firmly. A row's size may be missing; if present it is once, few, many or a size class.

NA	TRBV7-2	NA	TRBJ2-3	TGTGCCAGCAGCTCAACAAGCGGCTCTAGCACAGATACGCAGTATTTT	CASSSTSGSSTDTQYF
NA	TRBV6-6	few	TRBJ1-5	TGTGCCAGCAGACAATCAGGGGCCCACCTTAATCAGCCCCAGCATTTT	CASRQSGAHLNQPQHF
TRBD2	TRBV18	NA	TRBJ2-1	TGTGCCAGCTCACCACTGGGCGGGAGGATGAGTGAGCAGTTCTTC	CASSPLGGRMSEQFF
NA	TRBV2	few	TRBJ2-6	TGTGCCAGCCATAGGGGGGATGGGGCCAACGTCCTGACTTTC	CASHRGDGANVLTF
TRBD1	TRBV11-3	NA	TRBJ2-7	TGTGCCAGCAGCCCCGGGACAGGCTACGAGCAGTACTTC	CASSPGTGYEQYF
NA	TRBV18	NA	TRBJ1-6	TGTGCCAGCTCACCACCAGGGGCCCCCCTCCACTTT	CASSPPGAPLHF
TRBD1	TRBV6-6	NA	TRBJ1-6	TGTGCCAGCAGTCGACAGGGCGTAATTTCACCCCTCCACTTT	CASSRQGVISPLHF
TRBD2	TRBV7-8	NA	TRBJ2-1	TGTGCCAGCAGCTTATCAGCGGGAGACCCATACAATGAGCAGTTCTTC	CASSLSAGDPYNEQFF
TRBD2	TRBV11-2	NA	TRBJ2-2	TGTGCCAGCAGCATGACTAGCGGGTTGTACACCGGGGAGCTGTTTTTT	CASSMTSGLYTGELFF
TRBD2	TRBV7-9	NA	TRBJ2-1	TGTGCCAGCAGCTCCCACCGGGGGACTAGCGGGTCGGGTGAGCAGTTCTTC	CASSSHRGTSGSGEQFF
NA	TRBV2	NA	TRBJ1-5	TGTGCCAGCAGTGAAGCGTGGAATCAGCCCCAGCATTTT	CASSEAWNQPQHF
NA	TRBV29-1	NA	TRBJ1-2	TGCAGCGTTGCACAGAACTATGGCTACACCTTC	CSVAQNYGYTF
NA	TRBV28	NA	TRBJ2-1	TGTGCCAGCAGCCCGGCCCTGCTCTCCTACAATGAGCAGTTCTTC	CASSPALLSYNEQFF
NA	TRBV7-8	NA	TRBJ1-5	TGTGCCAGCAGCTTAGCGGACGATCAGCCCCAGCATTTT	CASSLADDQPQHF
TRBD1	TRBV19	NA	TRBJ2-1	TGTGCCAGTACGACAGGGGGGGCCCTGGGTGAGCAGTTCTTC	CASTTGGALGEQFF
TRBD2	TRBV6-8	NA	TRBJ2-5	TGTGCCAGCACCCACCGGGAGGTTTCGATAGAGACCCAGTACTTC	CASTHREVSIETQYF
NA	TRBV28	NA	TRBJ2-1	TGTGCCAGCACCCAACTAGCCTCTGTGAATGAGCAGTTCTTC	CASTQLASVNEQFF
NA	TRBV19	NA	TRBJ1-5	TGTGCCAGTAGTATTGCAGGGGAGGGGAGGCCCCAGCATTTT	CASSIAGEGRPQHF
NA	TRBV6-5	few	TRBJ1-5	TGTGCCAGCAGTCTGGGATTCAATCAGCCCCAGCATTTT	CASSLGFNQPQHF
NA	TRBV7-9	NA	TRBJ1-2	TGTGCCAGCAGCGAAAGAGGGCACCCACTTCTCTATGGCTACACCTTC	CASSERGHPLLYGYTF
NA	TRBV6-6	NA	TRBJ1-1	TGTGCCAGCAGTTACAGGAACACTGAAGCTTTCTTT	CASSYRNTEAFF
NA	TRBV6-5	many	TRBJ2-7	TGTGCCAGCAGTTATCCCGCGGGGAACGAGCAGTACTTC	CASSYPAGNEQYF
NA	TRBV5-1	NA	TRBJ1-2	TGCGCCAGCAAGGCGTTTGGAGGTTTCGGCTACACCTTC	CASKAFGGFGYTF
NA	TRBV30	NA	TRBJ2-7	TGTGCCTGGAGTATAGGGCCCCCTGCTCGCTACGAGCAGTACTTC	CAWSIGPPARYEQYF
NA	TRBV19	NA	TRBJ2-4	TGTGCCAGTAGTATATTTGGGGAGCTAGCCAAAAACATTCAGTACTTC	CASSIFGELAKNIQYF
TRBD1	TRBV6-5	NA	TRBJ1-5	TGTGCCAGCAGCCTGGACAGGGATCGGCCCCAGCATTTT	CASSLDRDRPQHF
TRBD2	TRBV5-4	once	TRBJ2-1	TGTGCCAGCAGCCAGGACAGCGGGGGGGCCTTTGAGCAGTTCTTC	CASSQDSGGAFEQFF
TRBD1	TRBV5-1	NA	TRBJ1-3	TGCGCCAGCAGCTTGGAACAGGGGGACTCTGGAAACACCATATATTTT	CASSLEQGDSGNTIYF
NA	TRBV7-6	NA	TRBJ2-1	TGTGCCAGCAGCGAGCTAGAACGACCCTACAATGAGCAGTTCTTC	CASSELERPYNEQFF
NA	TRBV7-8	NA	TRBJ2-3	TGTGCCAGCAGCTTATTAACAGATACGCAGTATTTT	CASSLLTDTQYF
NA	TRBV6-6	NA	TRBJ2-7	TGTGCCAGCAGGGACCCGGGCAGAACCTACGAGCAGTACTTC	CASRDPGRTYEQYF
NA	TRBV18	NA	TRBJ2-1	TGTGCCAGCTCACGGTACCTTTCCTACAATGAGCAGTTCTTC	CASSRYLSYNEQFF
NA	TRBV11-2	NA	TRBJ2-1	TGTGCCAGCAGCTTAGAATACGGAGGTGAGCAGTTCTTC	CASSLEYGGEQFF
NA	TRBV19	few	TRBJ1-2	TGTGCCAGTAGTAGCCCGGATGGCTACACCTTC	CASSSPDGYTF
NA	TRBV6-5	NA	TRBJ1-5	TGTGCCAGCAGTTACTCTCTAAATCAGCCCCAGCATTTT	CASSYSLNQPQHF
TRBD2	TRBV19	NA	TRBJ2-1	TGTGCCAGTAGCAAAGGACTAGCGGGAGGGGTCAATGAGCAGTTCTTC	CASSKGLAGGVNEQFF
NA	TRBV25-1	NA	TRBJ2-3	TGTGCCAGCAGTGAGGGATGGGGGGCGAGCACAGATACGCAGTATTTT	CASSEGWGASTDTQYF
TRBD1	TRBV11-2	NA	TRBJ1-2	TGTGCCAGCAGCTTAGCGACAGGGGGCGGCTACACCTTC	CASSLATGGGYTF
NA	TRBV5-4	NA	TRBJ2-5	TGTGCCAGCAGCTTACCCCCGGTGGGGCGCGGAGTACAAGAGACCCAGTACTTC	CASSLPPVGRGVQETQYF
TRBD1	TRBV6-5	NA	TRBJ1-2	TGTGCCAGCAGTGGGGGACAGGCTGGCTATGGCTACACCTTC	CASSGGQAGYGYTF
TRBD2	TRBV25-1	NA	TRBJ2-3	TGTGCCAGCAGTGAATGGCTCGGACTAGCGGATACGCAGTATTTT	CASSEWLGLADTQYF
NA	TRBV25-1	once	TRBJ2-1	TGTGCCAGCAGTCCTCGGAATGAGCAGTTCTTC	CASSPRNEQFF
NA	TRBV7-9	NA	TRBJ2-7	TGTGCCAGCAGCTTATTCGGACAAGGGCACTACGAGCAGTACTTC	CASSLFGQGHYEQYF
NA	TRBV19	NA	TRBJ2-2	TGTGCCAGTAGGCTAACCCCCGCCGCCGGGGAGCTGTTTTTT	CASRLTPAAGELFF
NA	TRBV7-9	NA	TRBJ1-2	TGTGCCAGCAGCCCTAGGGGTACAGGTGGCTACACCTTC	CASSPRGTGGYTF
NA	TRBV7-9	NA	TRBJ1-4	TGTGCCAGCAGCTTACCGGTCCTCTTGAAGGAAAAACTGTTTTTT	CASSLPVLLKEKLFF
NA	TRBV7-2	once	TRBJ2-7	TGTGCCAGCAGCTTAGTACCGACAGGGAGGGCGTACGAGCAGTACTTC	CASSLVPTGRAYEQYF
NA	TRBV28	NA	TRBJ1-2	TGTGCCAGCAGTTTGCAGCCGATAGCTAACTATGGCTACACCTTC	CASSLQPIANYGYTF